A selection of T cell receptor beta chains follows, all from one sample in a study of cytomegalovirus exposure and HLA in healthy donors. Method: immunoSEQ multiplex PCR; TCRdb's copy keeps in-frame clones and lacks some. Of over 45,000 clones listed, around 82% are singletons. The specimen was PBMCs. The receptors originated from a boy younger than 18 in good health and CMV-seropositive. CDR3s leave out the opening cysteine and the closing phenylalanine or tryptophan. Size values are once, few and many counts, or a class for expanded clones, and some rows have none.

v_call: TRBV7-2; j_call: TRBJ2-3; clone_size: few; cdr3_aa: ASSPPTDTQY
v_call: TRBV27; j_call: TRBJ1-1; clone_size: NA; cdr3_aa: ASRQGVDTEAF
v_call: TRBV10-1; j_call: TRBJ2-1; clone_size: NA; cdr3_aa: ASSPAGSYNEQF
v_call: TRBV18; j_call: TRBJ2-5; clone_size: NA; cdr3_aa: ASRVGEISGETQY
v_call: TRBV7-9; j_call: TRBJ2-7; clone_size: NA; cdr3_aa: ASSLTGNEQY
v_call: TRBV19; j_call: TRBJ1-2; clone_size: NA; cdr3_aa: ASSIGVSGYT
v_call: TRBV19; j_call: TRBJ1-1; clone_size: NA; cdr3_aa: ASTEGLMNTEAF
v_call: TRBV21-1; j_call: TRBJ1-5; clone_size: NA; cdr3_aa: ASSKAAKEGHIRLDSNQPQH
v_call: TRBV10-3; j_call: TRBJ2-7; clone_size: NA; cdr3_aa: AISPTLPYEQY
v_call: TRBV7-3; j_call: TRBJ2-1; clone_size: NA; cdr3_aa: ASSLTGGNEQF
v_call: TRBV7-9; j_call: TRBJ1-2; clone_size: NA; cdr3_aa: SSSRNPHRDS
v_call: TRBV27; j_call: TRBJ2-3; clone_size: NA; cdr3_aa: ASSFGLAADTQY
v_call: TRBV2; j_call: TRBJ2-4; clone_size: NA; cdr3_aa: ASNSQGVAKNIQY
v_call: TRBV18; j_call: TRBJ1-1; clone_size: NA; cdr3_aa: ASSPVRSQDEAF
v_call: TRBV9; j_call: TRBJ1-6; clone_size: NA; cdr3_aa: ASSADRTDENSPLH
v_call: TRBV19; j_call: TRBJ2-5; clone_size: few; cdr3_aa: ASTPLAGGTMETQY
v_call: TRBV15; j_call: TRBJ1-5; clone_size: NA; cdr3_aa: ATSRDLSPNQPQH
v_call: TRBV7-6; j_call: TRBJ2-6; clone_size: few; cdr3_aa: ASSLEGAGANVLT
v_call: TRBV19; j_call: TRBJ1-4; clone_size: once; cdr3_aa: ASSIAQGPNEKLF
v_call: TRBV11-2; j_call: TRBJ2-1; clone_size: NA; cdr3_aa: ASKGVIGRNEQF
v_call: TRBV6-6; j_call: TRBJ1-1; clone_size: NA; cdr3_aa: ASSPQGSEAF
v_call: TRBV6-5; j_call: TRBJ1-1; clone_size: NA; cdr3_aa: ASSYGTGSDTEAF
v_call: TRBV2; j_call: TRBJ2-3; clone_size: few; cdr3_aa: ASSEAGTSTDTQY
v_call: TRBV7-2; j_call: TRBJ2-1; clone_size: NA; cdr3_aa: ASSFSGTSSYNEQF
v_call: TRBV6-4; j_call: TRBJ2-1; clone_size: NA; cdr3_aa: ASSPTRGGASNEQF
v_call: TRBV2; j_call: TRBJ2-7; clone_size: NA; cdr3_aa: ASMIGGGGYEQY
v_call: TRBV4-2; j_call: TRBJ2-7; clone_size: NA; cdr3_aa: ASSQAGRGSLWEQY